This T cell receptor (beta chain) originates from a study of blood T cell repertoires in COVID-19. Across the study: Sites across the United States, Italy and Spain contributed samples from acute and convalescent COVID-19. T cells, B-cell-depleted T cells, or PBMCs provided the cDNA or gDNA that served as material.

As processed by the authors: Researchers report that nucleated cell counts were estimated from reference gene primer amplification. Some clones are missing from TCRdb's copy, which holds only in-frame ones; the method was immunoSEQ multiplex PCR. V, J and clone size are those of that table, while D and trimming were read from the DNA. This sample has approximately 89,000 clones, with 85% to 95% found just once. The germline V gene encodes CDR1 SGHDT and CDR2 YYEEEE. The CDR3 runs 14 residues. The ends were cut back, 0 bases at V and 8 bases at J, with 14 bases in the middle. This TCR was recovered from a woman aged 60-75 years with active COVID-19. The sequencing sample was made of peripheral blood. The genes are TRBV5-6 and TRBJ1-2; D gene uncertain. The CDR3 sequence is CASSLAVSMEGYTF. DNA for the CDR3: TGTGCCAGCAGCTTGGCGGTATCGATGGAGGGCTACACCTTC.